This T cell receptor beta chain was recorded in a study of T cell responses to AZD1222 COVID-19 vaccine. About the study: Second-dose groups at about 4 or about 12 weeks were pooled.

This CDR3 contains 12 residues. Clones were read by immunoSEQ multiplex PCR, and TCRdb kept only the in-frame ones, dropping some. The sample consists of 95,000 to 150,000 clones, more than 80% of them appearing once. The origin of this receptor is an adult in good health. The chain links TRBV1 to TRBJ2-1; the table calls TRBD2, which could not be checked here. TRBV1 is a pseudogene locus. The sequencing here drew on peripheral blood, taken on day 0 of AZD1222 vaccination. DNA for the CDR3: TGCACCAGCAGCCCGAAATGCGTTGAGCAGTTCTTC. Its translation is CTSSPKCVEQFF.